These 7 T cell receptor beta chains were all obtained from the same sample, sequenced in a study of blood T cells in healthy people across ages. Next came a second PCR, run for about 7 to 12 cycles, which used a sample-barcoded 5' primer along with a J-beta primer mix. TCRdb reprocessed the 5' RACE reads via MiXCR and lists one record per CDR3 protein. The sample carries about 830,000 distinct CDR3 sequences, about 62% recorded once. The sequencing sample was made of blood. The receptors come from a man aged 25 to 40 in good health.

The rearrangement uses TRBV28 and TRBJ1-5; D gene uncertain. V was clipped by 6 bases and J by 4 bases, with 10 bases between them. This CDR3 has 13 residues. Per the germline V gene, CDR1 is MDHEN and CDR2 is SYDVKM. CDR3: CASRGRWNQPQHF. Here the CDR3 DNA reads TGTGCCAGCAGGGGTCGGTGGAATCAGCCCCAGCATTTT. Looking up the rest from reference TRBV28 and TRBJ1-5 gives the full variable domain: DVKVTQSSRYLVKRTGEKVFLECVQDMDHENMFWYRQDPGLGLRLIYFSYDVKMKEKGDIPEGYSVSREKKERFSLILESASTNQTSMYLCASRGRWNQPQHFGDGTRLSIL.

The V call is TRBV7-9, the J call TRBJ2-5; unclear D gene. The CDR3 totals 12 residues. Germline lookup yields CDR1 SEHNR and CDR2 FQNEAQ (reference sequence). Trimming removed 5 bases at V and 4 bases at J, with 8 bases between. The CDR3 DNA reads TGTGCCAGCAGCCCCCCCCTAGAGACCCAGTACTTC. Encoded protein: CASSPPLETQYF.

The chain has TRBV7-9 and TRBJ1-2, with 8 bases aligning to TRBD1. V lost 7 bases, J lost 5 bases, and 9 bases stayed unmatched. Germline V lookup: CDR1 SEHNR, CDR2 FQNEAQ (reference sequence). There are 14 residues in the CDR3. CDR3 region: CASIAGQGGYGYTF. For the CDR3, the DNA is TGTGCCAGCATTGCCGGACAGGGAGGGTATGGCTACACCTTC.

The rearrangement joins TRBV5-1 to TRBJ1-6; D ambiguous. Germline V gene sequence: CDR1 SGHRS, CDR2 YFSETQ. The V and J ends lost 4 bases and 5 bases respectively, with 10 bases between them. The CDR3 has 14 residues. In nucleotides, the CDR3 is TGCGCCAGCAGCGCGGAGGGTAATAATTCACCCCTCCACTTT. Protein: CASSAEGNNSPLHF. Full variable domain (rest looked up from reference TRBV5-1 and TRBJ1-6): KAGVTQTPRYLIKTRGQQVTLSCSPISGHRSVSWYQQTPGQGLQFLFEYFSETQRNKGNFPGRFSGRQFSNSRSEMNVSTLELGDSALYLCASSAEGNNSPLHFGNGTRLTVT.

The V call is TRBV2, the J call TRBJ2-7; D possibly corresponds to TRBD1 (5 bases). V dropped 10 bases and J dropped 4 bases, with 8 bases sitting between them. CDR1 is SNHLY and CDR2 is FYNNEI in the germline V gene. CDR3 size: 10 residues. The CDR3 DNA sequence: TGTGCCACCCAGGGTTACGAGCAGTACTTC. Its translation: CATQGYEQYF.

The chain uses TRBV6-2 or TRBV6-3 and TRBJ2-3; TRBD1 aligns across 10 bases. The CDR3 is 14 amino acids. Germline loops: CDR1 MNHEY, CDR2 SVGEGT. J was trimmed by 6 bases and V by 6 bases; bases with no gene match: 6. The CDR3 nucleotides read TGTGCCAGCAGGCAACCGGGACAGGGGGATACGCAGTATTTT. Its translation is CASRQPGQGDTQYF.

The chain joins TRBV5-1 to TRBJ2-7; no clear D gene. The V gene's germline CDR1 is SGHRS and CDR2 YFSETQ. The CDR3 contains 12 residues. V lost 5 bases and J lost 3, with 9 bases in between. This chain's CDR3 is CASSLEDYEQYF. The CDR3 DNA reads as TGCGCCAGCAGTCTTGAGGACTACGAGCAGTACTTC.